This TCR beta chain comes out of a study of neoadjuvant anti-PD-1 for oral cavity cancer. Described time point: after neoadjuvant nivolumab, at surgical resection. Patients had newly diagnosed, untreated stage II-IVA oral cavity squamous cell carcinoma. The patients had HPV-negative, locally advanced oral cavity squamous cell carcinoma. This CDR3 spans 15 amino acids. Germline CDR1 is LNHNV and CDR2 is YYDKDF (reference sequence). V lost 1 base, J lost 5 bases, and 2 bases stayed unmatched. The table came from immunoSEQ multiplex PCR; TCRdb's copy has only in-frame clones and leaves some out. The sample lists more than 7,000 clones; roughly 67% were seen once.

The material sequenced was PBMCs, taken after nivolumab (anti-PD-1) treatment. The sequence derives from a person aged 40 to 85 with oral cavity squamous cell carcinoma. The chain employs TRBV15 and TRBJ2-2; 9 bases are shared with TRBD1. The CDR3 DNA sequence: TGTGCCACCAGCAGAGGGACAGGGGAGACCGGGGAGCTGTTTTTT. It is translated as CATSRGTGETGELFF.